The 9 T cell receptor beta chains below come from one sample, sequenced in a study of B cell selection in AIRE deficiency (dated 2019 in TCRdb). Regulatory T cells were sorted as cells that were CD4+CD25hiCD127low/negative. Receptor libraries were prepared by the immunoSEQ multiplex PCR assay. The table was pulled from immuneACCESS by TCRdb, which kept in-frame rearrangements only. Such tables lose some clones; where checked, under half of the loss comes from unresolved V genes, and the rest has no known cause. A total of some 25,000 clones appear in this sample, about nine tenths of them only once. About 1.1% of the sample lies in the top ten. The sequencing sample was made of CD4+CD25+ Tregs sorted from PBMCs. Receptors were obtained from a human donor in good health.

V is TRBV2 and J is TRBJ2-1; 7 bases are shared with TRBD1. V shed 5 bases, J shed 4 bases, and the junction held 8 bases outside the gene matches. There are 15 residues in the CDR3. From germline, CDR1 is SNHLY and CDR2 FYNNEI. The CDR3 spells CASSTWDRTYNEQFF. DNA of the CDR3: TGTGCCAGCAGTACTTGGGACAGAACGTACAATGAGCAGTTCTTC.

This clone was counted a single time. This chain links TRBV7-6 with TRBJ2-3; D possibly matches TRBD1 or TRBD2 (5 bases each). Germline V gives CDR1 SGHVS, CDR2 FNYEAQ. The V end lost 5 bases, the J end lost 3 bases, and 12 bases lay between the germline ends. CDR3 length: 14 residues. The CDR3 spells CASSRGAGTDTQYF. The CDR3 coding sequence is TGTGCCAGCAGCCGAGGGGCAGGGACAGATACGCAGTATTTT.

This sequence joins TRBV9 and TRBJ2-1; TRBD2 aligns across 13 bases. The CDR3 runs to 16 residues. The germline CDR1 and CDR2 sequences are SGDLS and YYNGEE. V shed 5 bases and J 2 bases; nucleotides not matched to a gene: 4. CDR3 loop: CASSRTSGGPYNEQFF. As DNA, the CDR3 is TGTGCCAGCAGTAGGACTAGCGGGGGACCCTACAATGAGCAGTTCTTC.

This chain connects TRBV7-9 to TRBJ1-6; no clear D. The V end was cut by 5 bases, the J end by 7 bases, with 6 bases between. CDR1 is SEHNR, CDR2 FQNEAQ, per germline (reference sequence). The CDR3 sequence is 12 residues long. The CDR3 loop is CASSRENSPLHF. CDR3 DNA sequence: TGTGCCAGCAGCAGGGAGAATTCACCCCTCCACTTT. Combining the CDR3 with reference TRBV7-9 and TRBJ1-6 gives the whole variable domain DTGVSQNPRHKITKRGQNVTFRCDPISEHNRLYWYRQTLGQGPEFLTYFQNEAQLEKSRLLSDRFSAERPKGSFSTLEIQRTEQGDSAMYLCASSRENSPLHFGNGTRLTVT.

This clone was counted a few times. The chain employs TRBV27 and TRBJ1-1; the D gene is possibly TRBD1 (5 bases). Trimming cost V 4 bases and J 5 bases, with 23 bases left between them. The V gene's germline CDR1 is MNHEY and CDR2 SMNVEV (reference sequence). This CDR3 is built from 17 residues. This chain's CDR3 is CASSSSFWVRGGTEAFF. The CDR3 DNA sequence: TGTGCCAGCAGTTCGAGTTTTTGGGTGCGGGGGGGGACTGAAGCTTTCTTT.

The V call is TRBV2, the J call TRBJ2-2, with D unresolved. Germline CDR1 is SNHLY and CDR2 is FYNNEI. Trimming cost V 1 base and J 1 base, with 1 base left between them. CDR3 length: 13 amino acids. The CDR3 bases are TGTGCCAGCAGTGAAGGGAACACCGGGGAGCTGTTTTTT. This codes for CASSEGNTGELFF.

This clone is medium-sized. For the CDR3, the DNA is TGTGCCAGCAGTATCAGAGGGGGGGAGCTGTTTTTT. Translating it yields CASSIRGGELFF. The genes are TRBV2 and TRBJ2-2; tentative D call: TRBD2 (5 bases). This CDR3 contains 12 residues. The V and J ends lost 5 bases and 8 bases respectively, with 9 bases between them. From germline, CDR1 is SNHLY and CDR2 FYNNEI. Based on the CDR3 plus reference TRBV2 and TRBJ2-2, the full variable domain is EPEVTQTPSHQVTQMGQEVILRCVPISNHLYFYWYRQILGQKVEFLVSFYNNEISEKSEIFDDQFSVERPDGSNFTLKIRSTKLEDSAMYFCASSIRGGELFFGEGSRLTVL.

The gene calls are TRBV5-1 and TRBJ2-3; 14 bases are shared with TRBD2. Germline-derived CDR1 and CDR2 are SGHRS and YFSETQ. V was clipped by 2 bases and J by 4 bases; unmatched bases: 6. The CDR3 extends over 17 amino acids. The CDR3 region has the DNA TGCGCCAGCAGCTTCCTGACTAGCGGGGGGGAGGCAGATACGCAGTATTTT. It encodes CASSFLTSGGEADTQYF.

The chain combines TRBV7-2 with TRBJ1-2; D is undetermined. V dropped 6 bases and J dropped 5 bases, with 10 bases sitting between them. CDR1 is SGHTA and CDR2 is FQGNSA in the germline V gene. The CDR3 is 12 residues long. This CDR3 reads CASRYTLYGYTF. CDR3 DNA: TGTGCCAGCAGGTACACTCTGTATGGCTACACCTTC.